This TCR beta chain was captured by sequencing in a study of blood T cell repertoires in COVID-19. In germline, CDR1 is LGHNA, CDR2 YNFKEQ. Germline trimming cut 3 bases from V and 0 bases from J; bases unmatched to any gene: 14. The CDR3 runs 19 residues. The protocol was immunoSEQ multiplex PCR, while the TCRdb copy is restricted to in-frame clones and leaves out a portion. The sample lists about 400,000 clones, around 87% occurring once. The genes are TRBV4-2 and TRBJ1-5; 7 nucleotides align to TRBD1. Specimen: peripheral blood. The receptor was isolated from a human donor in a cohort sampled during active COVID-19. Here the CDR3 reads CASSQISKTGKYSNQPQHF. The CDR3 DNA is TGTGCCAGCAGCCAGATCTCGAAGACAGGGAAGTATAGCAATCAGCCCCAGCATTTT.